This TCR beta chain stems from a study of CD8 T cells in ankylosing spondylitis (dated by TCRdb to 2017 to 2019). Regarding the study in general: T cell receptor beta repertoires were profiled in healthy donors and ankylosing spondylitis patients so that disease-linked TCR variants could be found. The whole study cohort included about a hundred healthy donors and 20 to 30 ankylosing spondylitis patients. Peripheral blood was sampled, and synovial fluid was also collected from ankylosing spondylitis patients.

Compared with germline, V lacks 5 bases and J lacks 5 bases; bases without a gene match: 8. Reading the germline V gene (reference sequence) gives CDR1 DFQATT and CDR2 SNEGSKA. From its cysteine to its phenylalanine, the CDR3 spans 15 amino acids. Of all the DNA, just the CDR3 is kept, 45 bases in frame from base 1. This clonotype was counted many times. Its antigen target is currently unknown. No much larger clone exists at a distance of one base, and base qualities are not known. The reads were generated on an Illumina HiSeq 2500. TCR beta libraries were prepared by quantitative 5'-RACE with molecular barcodes. The authors processed their data as follows. Disease-linked TCR variants were identified with a new computational method built on a probabilistic model of VDJ rearrangement. Using fastp trimming at Q25 and MiXCR clonotype assembly, TCRdb reanalyzed the public sequencing data and kept in-frame beta chains. Each CDR3 protein appears once, grouped with its most common genes and DNA. The V and J calls and clone size come from TCRdb's table, not from the authors' own analysis. Within this sample are about 130,000 distinct CDR3 sequences, with roughly 8.8% of them counted one time only. Jointly, the top ten make up roughly 3.3% of the sample.

What the authors observed across the whole study: Some of the motif variants had been reported before in the synovial fluid and blood of reactive arthritis patients, a finding that suggests common disease-initiation mechanisms. According to the report, matched synovial fluid samples from ankylosing spondylitis patients were significantly enriched for the disease-linked clones. Blood from ankylosing spondylitis patients appeared to be characterized by a TCR beta motif composed of about eight highly homologous amino acid variants. In peripheral blood, the disease-linked clones were found at relatively low frequencies and had a CD8+ phenotype.

This TCR came from a male donor with ankylosing spondylitis or in good health (not recorded which). Sequenced sample: blood, either unsorted or a sorted T cell fraction (not recorded which). The chain links TRBV20-1 with TRBJ2-5; 13 bases in the junction line up with TRBD2. The CDR3 region reads CSAGEGTSGTETQYF. The nucleotides are TGCAGTGCTGGGGAGGGGACTAGCGGGACGGAGACCCAGTACTTC.